This entry is about one TCR beta chain. Antigen specificity is unknown. Germline values: CDR1 SGHAT, CDR2 FQNNGV. V lost 1 base, J lost 0 bases, and 13 bases lay in between. This CDR3 comprises 18 residues. Repertoires were generated with immunoSEQ multiplex PCR, while TCRdb's copy carries only in-frame clones and drops some. The profile shows under 200,000 clones, 94% of them singletons. The sample belongs to a study of T cell responses to AZD1222 COVID-19 vaccine. Study-level results: At baseline, seropositivity was found in only a handful of AZD1222 recipients.

Sequenced here: peripheral blood, sampled on day 0 of AZD1222 vaccination. The chain combines TRBV11-2 with TRBJ2-6; D might be TRBD1 (7 bases). The clonotype was recovered from an adult in good health. The CDR3 reads CASSLVLQGGSGANVLTF. CDR3 in DNA: TGTGCCAGCAGCTTAGTACTCCAGGGGGGCTCTGGGGCCAACGTCCTGACTTTC.